The rows below give T cell receptor beta chains drawn from one sample of a study of blood T cell repertoires in COVID-19. Produced via immunoSEQ multiplex PCR; TCRdb's table is partial and in-frame only. The sample lists tens of thousands of clones, roughly 91% seen once, with roughly a fifth in the top ten. Input material: peripheral blood. These receptors all stem from a human donor in a cohort sampled during active COVID-19. Each CDR3 is given without its conserved first and last residue. The order of the fields is V gene, CDR3 protein.

V gene: TRBV27; CDR3 protein: ASSLVSAGDQPQH
V gene: TRBV7-9; CDR3 protein: ASSAWAEQETQY
V gene: TRBV7-2; CDR3 protein: ASSSWGEETQY
V gene: TRBV6-4; CDR3 protein: ASSDSIRNEQF
V gene: TRBV12-3/TRBV12-4; CDR3 protein: ASSPRLNTEAF
V gene: TRBV6-4; CDR3 protein: ASSVSGGRSYNEQF
V gene: TRBV6-5; CDR3 protein: ASTLDGRTEAF
V gene: TRBV2; CDR3 protein: ASSESMGAIRY
V gene: TRBV18; CDR3 protein: ASSPGGNTEAF
V gene: TRBV9; CDR3 protein: ASSVVGSGPSTDTQY
V gene: TRBV6-5; CDR3 protein: ASSSLSTGAINGYT
V gene: TRBV15; CDR3 protein: ATSRDRGNYGYT
V gene: TRBV5-1; CDR3 protein: ASSLGGQAYGYT
V gene: TRBV18; CDR3 protein: ASSPGGAEQY
V gene: TRBV14; CDR3 protein: ASSQGGGVSSEAF
V gene: TRBV27; CDR3 protein: ASSRLAGGPNEQY
V gene: TRBV2; CDR3 protein: ASSELRDEQF
V gene: TRBV2; CDR3 protein: ASRADSTRNTEAF
V gene: TRBV5-1; CDR3 protein: ASSLGSLGAGFGEKLF
V gene: TRBV3-1/TRBV3-2; CDR3 protein: ASRNQGGFQETQY
V gene: TRBV5-1; CDR3 protein: ASSSNRDSYTDTQY
V gene: TRBV6-5; CDR3 protein: ASRRKQITEAF